This record concerns one TCR beta chain sequence. Antigen: not known. V lost 4 bases to trimming and J lost 3 bases; unmatched junction nucleotides: 8. This CDR3 region has 15 residues. CDR1 MDHEN and CDR2 SYDVKM come from the germline V gene. Single viable CD3+CD4+CD8-CD45RO+ cells were sorted as the memory CD4+ T cells. The assay was immunoSEQ multiplex PCR, and TCRdb's table has in-frame clones only and misses some. Here the sample spans about 50,000 clones, approximately 78% being singletons. The data are from a study of memory CD4+ T cells and cytomegalovirus serostatus. Whole-study findings and limits: Median bootstrapped AUC for CMV status was about 0.95 originally, roughly 0.92 US-trained.

Sequenced sample: memory CD4+ T cells from blood. The TCR originated in an adult in good health and CMV-seronegative. This chain joins TRBV28 and TRBJ1-1; TRBD1 matches at 7 bases. The CDR3 nucleotides are TGTGCCAGCAGTTCGACAGGGACCCTGGACACTGAAGCTTTCTTT. It translates to CASSSTGTLDTEAFF.